One and the same sample provided the 8 T cell receptor beta chains below, sequenced in a study of regulatory T cells in long-lasting Graves disease. Time point reported: newly diagnosed GD, antithyroid drugs for less than 3 months. Following extraction of RNA from PBMCs, that RNA was used to make the TCR library. Both iRepertoire HTBI primers and Arm-PCR of CDR3 regions were used to build the TCR beta libraries. TCRdb re-derived calls from the multiplex PCR reads in MiXCR, one entry per CDR3 protein. Of about 420,000 distinct CDR3 sequences in the sample, around 15% are singletons; the top ten hold 23%. In addition, the sample was reused for a study of T cells in Graves' hyperthyroidism and ophthalmopathy.

Here the sequenced sample was peripheral blood mononuclear cells (PBMCs), taken at new diagnosis, from a patient treated with antithyroid drugs. Receptors originate from a woman aged 18-29 years with Graves disease.

This clonotype was detected ten times or more. The V and J genes are TRBV20-1 and TRBJ2-7; maybe TRBD1 (6 bases). Germline-derived CDR1 and CDR2 are DFQATT and SNEGSKA (reference sequence). The CDR3 covers 12 residues. V lost 4 bases and J 4 bases, leaving 11 bases between the germline ends. The CDR3 DNA reads as TGCAGTGCTAAACAGGGTCCGTACGAGCAGTACTTC. Protein sequence: CSAKQGPYEQYF.

This clonotype was counted at least ten times. This chain joins TRBV20-1 and TRBJ2-7; D remains ambiguous. Germline loops: CDR1 DFQATT, CDR2 SNEGSKA (reference sequence). CDR3 size: 11 residues. Trimming stripped 2 bases from V and 5 bases from J, with 7 bases between. Here the CDR3 DNA reads TGCAGTGCTAGAAAGAGCAACGAGCAGTACTTC. Protein: CSARKSNEQYF.

To note about this clonotype: This may stem from a read error, because a much larger clone lies one nucleotide away. The J gene is TRBJ2-1, the V gene TRBV11-2; no clear D. This CDR3 is built from 11 residues. Trimming pared 5 bases from V and 10 bases from J, leaving 9 bases between. CDR1 and CDR2 from the germline V gene are SGHAT and FQNNGV. CDR3 coding DNA: TGTGCCAGCAGCACCCTCTACGAGCAGTTCTTC. It encodes CASSTLYEQFF.

Ten or more counts support this clonotype. This sequence joins TRBV5-1 and TRBJ1-5, with a possible D match to TRBD1 (5 bases). The CDR3 extends over 15 amino acids. The germline V gene has CDR1 SGHRS and CDR2 YFSETQ. The V gene lost 0 bases and the J gene lost 7 bases, with 14 bases spanning the gap. The CDR3 loop reads CASSLEGRVGQPQHF. CDR3 sequence (DNA): TGCGCCAGCAGCTTGGAGGGCAGGGTAGGACAGCCCCAGCATTTT. Full variable domain (outside the CDR3, taken from reference TRBV5-1 and TRBJ1-5): KAGVTQTPRYLIKTRGQQVTLSCSPISGHRSVSWYQQTPGQGLQFLFEYFSETQRNKGNFPGRFSGRQFSNSRSEMNVSTLELGDSALYLCASSLEGRVGQPQHFGDGTRLSIL.

The table lists this clonotype with a few counts. The V and J genes are TRBV7-8 and TRBJ2-6; D uncertain. CDR3 length equals 12 residues. The germline V gene has CDR1 SGHVS and CDR2 FQNEAQ. V lost 1 base, J lost 13 bases, and 8 bases lay in between. CDR3 residues: CASSLEVTVLTF. The CDR3 nucleotides read TGTGCCAGCAGCTTAGAAGTTACGGTCCTGACTTTC. The full variable domain, in which reference TRBV7-8 and TRBJ2-6 provide the parts outside the CDR3, is GAGVSQSPRYKVAKRGQDVALRCDPISGHVSLFWYQQALGQGPEFLTYFQNEAQLDKSGLPSDRFFAERPEGSVSTLKIQRTQQEDSAVYLCASSLEVTVLTFGAGSRLTVL.

This clonotype showed up many times. The CDR3 coding sequence is TGCGCCAGCAGCCAGGGACTAGCGGGAAGTATATACGAGCAGTACTTC. Its translation is CASSQGLAGSIYEQYF. The V call is TRBV4-1, the J call TRBJ2-7; 13 bases are shared with TRBD2. Per germline, CDR1 MGHRA and CDR2 YSYEKL. CDR3 size: 16 residues. The V gene end was trimmed by 3 bases and the J gene end by 4 bases; junction bases not matched to a gene: 6.

The chain joins TRBV28 to TRBJ1-3, with a possible D match to TRBD1 (5 bases). The CDR3 sequence is 11 residues long. V was cut by 2 bases and J by 9 bases, with 5 bases left in between. Germline V gene sequence: CDR1 MDHEN, CDR2 SYDVKM. Here the CDR3 DNA reads TGTGCCAGCAGTTTAGGGGCCACCATATATTTT. This translates into CASSLGATIYF.

The chain combines TRBV19 with TRBJ1-1, with 7 bases aligning to TRBD1. Germline V gene sequence: CDR1 LNHDA, CDR2 SQIVND (reference sequence). CDR3 length equals 13 residues. Trimming took 5 bases from V and 11 from J; bases not matched to a gene: 11. Here the CDR3 reads CASSAPGDSGAFF. CDR3 bases: TGTGCCAGTAGTGCGCCCGGGGACAGTGGGGCTTTCTTT.